This is a list of T cell receptor beta chains from one sample in a study of CD4 and CD8 cells across lung adenocarcinoma regions. TCRdb processed the PCR reads anew with MiXCR; each CDR3 protein has one entry. Of some 19,000 distinct CDR3 sequences in the sample, roughly 54% were seen once. The sequenced sample consisted of CD8+ T cells from the center of a lung tumor. The receptors shown here come from a female donor with lung adenocarcinoma. The CD4 and CD8 labels of this study may be unreliable. Each CDR3 is given with its conserved first and last residue. The order of the fields is J gene, D gene, clone size, V gene, CDR3 length, CDR3 protein, CDR3 DNA. D genes are given only for firm matches. The size of a clone is reported for some rows only, either as once, few or many, or as a class for expanded clones.

>TRBJ2-3|.|.|TRBV6-1|14
CASSLGDGAFTQYF
TGTGCCAGCAGTCTCGGCGATGGGGCCTTTACGCAGTATTTT
>TRBJ2-3|TRBD2|.|TRBV9|17
CASSVGQLAGGVDTQYF
TGTGCCAGCAGCGTAGGCCAACTAGCGGGAGGGGTAGATACGCAGTATTTT
>TRBJ2-2|TRBD1|many|TRBV10-3|15
CAIRGQGGKTGELFF
TGTGCCATACGAGGACAGGGGGGGAAGACCGGGGAGCTGTTTTTT
>TRBJ2-5|TRBD2|.|TRBV12-3/TRBV12-4|14
CAGTGGSSTETQYF
TGTGCGGGCACCGGGGGGAGTAGCACAGAGACCCAGTACTTC
>TRBJ2-5|.|.|TRBV10-1|15
CARGPGWRHTDTQYF
TGCGCCAGGGGTCCAGGGTGGCGGCACACAGATACCCAGTACTTC
>TRBJ2-4|TRBD2|.|TRBV10-3|13
CAVLRGVKDTQYF
TGTGCGGTGTTGCGGGGGGTAAAAGACACTCAGTACTTC
>TRBJ2-7|.|.|TRBV6-1|15
CASSEDYRSSYEQYF
TGTGCCAGCAGTGAAGACTACCGAAGCTCCTACGAGCAGTACTTC
>TRBJ2-3|.|.|TRBV27|11
CARGPQDTQYF
TGTGCGAGGGGTCCCCAAGACACGCAGTACTTT
>TRBJ2-3|TRBD2|few|TRBV7-2|14
CAGSGGRDRDTQYF
TGTGCGGGCAGCGGGGGCCGGGACCGAGATACCCAGTATTTT
>TRBJ1-4|.|few|TRBV12-3/TRBV12-4|14
CASTSGGTNEKLFF
TGTGCCAGCACCTCCGGGGGGACTAATGAAAAACTGTTTTTT
>TRBJ2-4|.|.|TRBV27|13
CASTPSGSDMQYF
TGTGCCAGCACCCCGAGTGGCTCAGATATGCAGTACTTT
>TRBJ2-6|.|few|TRBV9|15
CASSVRGTGANVLTF
TGTGCCAGCAGCGTAAGGGGGACTGGGGCCAACGTCCTGACTTTC
>TRBJ2-5|.|.|TRBV27|14
CASRGQGWRETQYF
TGTGCCAGCAGGGGTCAGGGGTGGAGGGAGACCCAGTACTTC
>TRBJ2-4|.|.|TRBV7-3|15
CASSPGGLAKNIQYF
TGTGCCAGCAGCCCTGGGGGGCTCGCCAAAAACATTCAGTACTTC
>TRBJ2-5|.|.|TRBV27|16
CASRGHGGCDQETQYF
TGTGCCAGCAGGGGACACGGGGGGTGTGACCAAGAGACCCAGTACTTC
>TRBJ2-3|.|few|TRBV6-1|15
CASSERSGLTDTQYF
TGTGCCAGCAGTGAAAGATCAGGGCTCACAGATACGCAGTATTTT